A single sample is the source of the 21 T cell receptor beta chains below, sequenced in a study of blood T cell repertoires in COVID-19. Clones were read by immunoSEQ multiplex PCR, and TCRdb kept only the in-frame ones, dropping some. The data show over 250,000 clones, 87% seen once. Sequencing input: peripheral blood. The receptor set was obtained from a woman aged 40 to 50 who had recovered from COVID-19.

V and J are TRBV13 and TRBJ2-3, with TRBD1 matching 10 bases. CDR1 PRHDT and CDR2 FYEKMQ come from the germline V gene (reference sequence). This CDR3 has 18 residues. The V gene end was trimmed by 0 bases and the J gene end by 0 bases; junction bases not matched to a gene: 6. This CDR3 reads CASSLGDRGPSSTDTQYF. The CDR3, as DNA: TGTGCCAGCAGCTTAGGCGACAGGGGGCCGTCTAGCACAGATACGCAGTATTTT.

The chain employs TRBV2 and TRBJ2-1, with 10 bases aligning to TRBD1. The germline V gene encodes CDR1 SNHLY and CDR2 FYNNEI. V trimming: 6 bases; J trimming: 2 bases; junction bases outside the gene matches: 1. The CDR3 is 14 residues long. CDR3 loop: CASRTGGAYNEQFF. For the CDR3, the DNA is TGTGCCAGCAGGACAGGGGGCGCCTACAATGAGCAGTTCTTC.

J is TRBJ1-1 and V is TRBV4-3; 9 bases fit TRBD1. This CDR3 region has 16 residues. The J segment lost 1 base and the V segment lost 2 bases, leaving 5 bases of the junction unmatched. CDR1 is LGHNA, CDR2 YSLEER, per germline. The CDR3 is CASSQNGQGTNTEAFF. DNA of the CDR3: TGCGCCAGCAGCCAAAATGGACAGGGGACGAACACTGAAGCTTTCTTT.

V gene TRBV7-6 combines with J gene TRBJ2-5; 7 positions match TRBD2. After removal of 5 bases from V and 1 base from J, the junction contained 7 bases not matched to a gene. Germline assignment: CDR1 SGHVS and CDR2 FNYEAQ. This CDR3 is built from 15 residues. The CDR3 DNA sequence: TGTGCCAGCAGCCAAAGTCGGACTAGCCAAGAGACCCAGTACTTC. Translation: CASSQSRTSQETQYF.

The chain links TRBV6-5 to TRBJ1-2; a weak D match, TRBD1 (5 bases). The V end lost 5 bases, the J end lost 0 bases, and 13 bases lay between the germline ends. CDR1 is MNHEY and CDR2 is SVGAGI in the germline V gene. The CDR3 sequence is 15 residues long. The CDR3 nucleotides are TGTGCCAGCAGTACTAACAGGCGAACTAACTATGGCTACACCTTC. Its protein product is CASSTNRRTNYGYTF.

This clone appeared once. This chain connects TRBV7-9 to TRBJ1-4, with TRBD1 matching 7 bases. Unmatched junction bases numbered 2, after V lost 2 bases and J lost 5 bases. The CDR3 is made up of 14 amino acids. CDR1 SEHNR and CDR2 FQNEAQ come from the germline V gene (reference sequence). The CDR3 here is CASSLPTGNEKLFF. CDR3 DNA sequence: TGTGCCAGCAGCTTACCGACAGGGAATGAAAAACTGTTTTTT.

V is TRBV5-1 and J is TRBJ1-1, with D unresolved. Germline CDR1 and CDR2: SGHRS and YFSETQ. The CDR3 contains 13 residues. V lost 1 base and J lost 11, with 15 bases in between. CDR3 protein: CASSLFDRREAFF. CDR3 coding DNA: TGCGCCAGCAGCTTGTTCGATCGGAGAGAGGCTTTCTTT.

The chain recombines TRBV11-2 with TRBJ2-7; D unclear. The CDR3 has 14 amino acids. CDR1 and CDR2 (germline): SGHAT, FQNNGV. The V and J ends lost 1 base and 5 bases respectively, with 12 bases between them. The CDR3 here is CASSLVLTGHEQYF. CDR3 nucleotides: TGTGCCAGCAGCTTAGTGTTGACGGGTCACGAGCAGTACTTC.

The chain recombines TRBV20-1 with TRBJ2-3; D call uncertain. Trimming removed 5 bases at V and 4 bases at J, with 7 bases between. The germline gives CDR1 DFQATT, CDR2 SNEGSKA (reference sequence). The CDR3 loop spans 11 amino acids. The CDR3 spells CSALLADTQYF. CDR3 in DNA: TGCAGTGCTCTCCTAGCAGATACGCAGTATTTT.

This rearrangement joins TRBV6-5 to TRBJ2-7, with a possible D match to TRBD1 (6 bases). V was cut by 7 bases and J by 0 bases, with 10 bases left in between. The CDR3 has 13 amino acids. The germline V gene encodes CDR1 MNHEY and CDR2 SVGAGI. CDR3 sequence reads: CASTTGPSYEQYF. The CDR3, as DNA: TGTGCCAGCACGACAGGTCCCTCCTACGAGCAGTACTTC.

The chain couples TRBV5-1 to TRBJ2-1, with TRBD1 identical over 8 bases. This CDR3 is built from 15 residues. Germline V gene lookup returns CDR1 SGHRS and CDR2 YFSETQ. Trimming at V came to 2 bases and at J to 3 bases, leaving 4 bases not matched to a gene. CDR3: CASSFRTGRYNEQFF. The CDR3 region has the DNA TGCGCCAGCAGCTTCCGGACAGGGCGCTACAATGAGCAGTTCTTC.

This clone was counted a single time. The gene calls are TRBV13 and TRBJ2-3; 7 nucleotides agree with TRBD1. V lost 4 bases and J lost 0; bases outside the gene matches: 4. CDR1 is PRHDT and CDR2 is FYEKMQ in the germline V gene (reference sequence). This CDR3 region has 15 residues. The CDR3 here is CASSSMDRSTDTQYF. CDR3 coding DNA: TGTGCCAGCAGCTCCATGGACAGGAGCACAGATACGCAGTATTTT.

Only a few counts were recorded for this clone. The chain recombines TRBV7-2 with TRBJ1-5; D may be TRBD1 (6 bases). CDR3 size: 15 residues. CDR1 and CDR2 (germline): SGHTA, FQGNSA. V was pared by 2 bases and J by 1 base, with 9 bases between. CDR3 amino acids: CASSLRQGSNQPQHF. The CDR3 region has the DNA TGTGCCAGCAGCTTACGGCAGGGGAGCAATCAGCCCCAGCATTTT. Complete variable domain (other parts from reference TRBV7-2 and TRBJ1-5): GAGVSQSPSNKVTEKGKDVELRCDPISGHTALYWYRQSLGQGLEFLIYFQGNSAPDKSGLPSDRFSAERTGGSVSTLTIQRTQQEDSAVYLCASSLRQGSNQPQHFGDGTRLSIL.

This sequence joins TRBV6-5 and TRBJ2-7, with a weak D call TRBD1 (6 bases). This CDR3 is 11 amino acids long. CDR1 and CDR2 from the germline V gene are MNHEY and SVGAGI. Trimming stripped 10 bases from V and 2 bases from J, with 9 bases between. CDR3 protein: CATRDTYEQYF. CDR3 nucleotide sequence: TGTGCCACGAGGGACACCTACGAGCAGTACTTC.

The chain's CDR3 is CASSQDPRGGGDTQYF. The CDR3 coding sequence is TGCGCCAGCAGCCAAGATCCCCGGGGGGGCGGAGATACGCAGTATTTT. The chain uses TRBV4-3 and TRBJ2-3; 8 bases align to TRBD2. V was clipped by 0 bases and J by 5 bases; unmatched bases: 7. This CDR3 contains 16 residues. Germline CDR1 is LGHNA and CDR2 is YSLEER.

This sequence joins TRBV28 and TRBJ2-5; tentative D call: TRBD2 (7 bases). This CDR3 spans 15 amino acids. Trimming took 6 bases from V and 0 from J, leaving 14 bases between them. Looked up from germline, CDR1 is MDHEN and CDR2 is SYDVKM. The CDR3 DNA is TGTGCCAGCAGCCCTGGCGGGGGCTACCAAGAGACCCAGTACTTC. This codes for CASSPGGGYQETQYF.

The CDR3 here is CASSPQNREYNSPLHF. CDR3 DNA sequence: TGTGCCAGCTCACCTCAAAACAGGGAATATAATTCACCCCTCCACTTT. The chain couples TRBV18 to TRBJ1-6; possible D gene TRBD1, 6 bases. The germline CDR1 and CDR2 sequences are KGHSH and LQKENI. This CDR3 spans 16 amino acids. V was clipped by 3 bases and J by 4 bases, with 13 bases between them. Drawing the rest from reference TRBV18 and TRBJ1-6, the complete variable domain is NAGVMQNPRHLVRRRGQEARLRCSPMKGHSHVYWYRQLPEEGLKFMVYLQKENIIDESGMPKERFSAEFPKEGPSILRIQQVVRGDSAAYFCASSPQNREYNSPLHFGNGTRLTVT.

J is TRBJ2-1 and V is TRBV5-1; 8 nucleotides agree with TRBD1. The CDR3 has 14 residues. After removal of 4 bases from V and 7 bases from J, the junction contained 7 bases not matched to a gene. Germline lookup yields CDR1 SGHRS and CDR2 YFSETQ. The CDR3 coding sequence is TGCGCCAGCAGCCCCGGACAGGGAGGTAATGAGCAGTTCTTC. This translates into CASSPGQGGNEQFF.

The rearrangement joins TRBV5-1 to TRBJ1-2, with 11 bases matching TRBD1. V gave up 3 bases and J gave up 1 base; unmatched junction bases: 5. Germline CDR1 and CDR2: SGHRS and YFSETQ. The CDR3 loop spans 16 amino acids. For the CDR3, the DNA is TGCGCCAGCAGCTCCTTGGGACAGGGGGATAACTATGGCTACACCTTC. Amino acids: CASSSLGQGDNYGYTF.

The CDR3 DNA reads as TGTGCCAGCAGCCCTCAGGGGGCTAATTCACCCCTCCACTTT. It translates to CASSPQGANSPLHF. This chain connects TRBV7-7 to TRBJ1-6, with TRBD1 matching 8 bases. The germline V gene encodes CDR1 SSHAT and CDR2 FNYEAQ (reference sequence). The CDR3 runs to 14 residues. V gave up 5 bases and J gave up 6 bases; unmatched junction bases: 3.

The CDR3 DNA reads TGTGCCAGCAGCTTTCTGGGAGCTGAAGCTTTCTTT. This translates into CASSFLGAEAFF. This sequence joins TRBV11-1 and TRBJ1-1; no firm D call. V was clipped by 3 bases and J by 6 bases, with 8 bases between them. In germline, CDR1 is SGHAT, CDR2 FQDESV (reference sequence). The CDR3 is made up of 12 amino acids. The whole variable domain, filled in from reference TRBV11-1 and TRBJ1-1, reads EAEVAQSPRYKITEKSQAVAFWCDPISGHATLYWYRQILGQGPELLVQFQDESVVDDSQLPKDRFSAERLKGVDSTLKIQPAELGDSAMYLCASSFLGAEAFFGQGTRLTVV.